This T cell receptor (beta chain) was sequenced in a study of cytomegalovirus exposure and HLA in healthy donors. With 60 Vbeta and 13 Jbeta primers, the PCR was carried out. The protocol was immunoSEQ multiplex PCR, while the TCRdb copy is restricted to in-frame clones and leaves out a portion. The sample has about 160,000 clones; more than 60% are singletons. The CDR3 has 16 residues. In germline, CDR1 is MDHEN, CDR2 SYDVKM. J lost 0 bases, V lost 2 bases, and 6 bases had no gene match. Study outcomes and limitations: By HLA locus, TCR association rates varied in a later analysis, with DRB1 showing the most and HLA-C the fewest. TCR beta sequences reportedly predicted most subjects' HLA-A and HLA-B alleles accurately. Reportedly, cytomegalovirus status was diagnosed with high sensitivity and specificity.

On this clone: Its antigen is unidentified.

The sequenced material came from PBMCs. This TCR was sampled from a woman aged 35 to 49 in good health and CMV-seropositive. V usage is TRBV28 and J usage is TRBJ2-7; TRBD1 matches 8 bases. In DNA, the CDR3 is TGTGCCAGCAGTTTACCTAGGACAGGGTTCTCCTACGAGCAGTACTTC. This translates into CASSLPRTGFSYEQYF.